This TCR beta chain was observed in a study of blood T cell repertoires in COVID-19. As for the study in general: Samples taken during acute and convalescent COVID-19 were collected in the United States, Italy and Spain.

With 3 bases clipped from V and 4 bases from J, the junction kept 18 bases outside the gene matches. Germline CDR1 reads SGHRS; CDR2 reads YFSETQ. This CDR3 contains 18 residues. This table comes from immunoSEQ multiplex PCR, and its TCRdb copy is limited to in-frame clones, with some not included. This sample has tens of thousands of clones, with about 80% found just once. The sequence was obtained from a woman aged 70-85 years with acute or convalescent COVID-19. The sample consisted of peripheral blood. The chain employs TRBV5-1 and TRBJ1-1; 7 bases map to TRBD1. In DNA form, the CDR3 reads TGCGCCAGCAGCTCCGTATTAGGGCATTCAGCAGGGGGCACTGAAGCTTTCTTT. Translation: CASSSVLGHSAGGTEAFF.